This is a list of T cell receptor beta chains from one sample in a study of shared clonotypes between healthy human individuals. The repertoire was sequenced with immunoSEQ multiplex PCR; TCRdb's copy has only in-frame clones and lacks some. The sample consists of over a million clones, about 77% of them appearing once. Sequenced: memory CD4+ T cells sorted from blood. All receptors derive from a man aged 18 to 30 in good health. CDR3s include the opening cysteine and the closing phenylalanine or tryptophan. D genes are given only for firm matches. A clone size is listed for some rows: how often the clone was seen (once, few, many), or a class if it is expanded.

V: TRBV28; J: TRBJ1-2; length: 16; D: .; size: .; CDR3: CASSEIRTALSAILTF; DNA: TGTGCCAGCAGTGAAATTAGAACGGCATTATCAGCCATCTTGACCTTC
V: TRBV7-9; J: TRBJ2-1; length: 13; D: .; size: .; CDR3: CASSMGTYNEQFF; DNA: TGTGCCAGCAGCATGGGAACGTACAATGAGCAGTTCTTC
V: TRBV28; J: TRBJ2-7; length: 14; D: .; size: .; CDR3: CASWEGGVAYEQYF; DNA: TGTGCCAGCTGGGAGGGGGGAGTTGCCTACGAGCAGTACTTC
V: TRBV28; J: TRBJ2-5; length: 13; D: .; size: .; CDR3: CASSLTGGETQYF; DNA: TGTGCCAGCAGTCTTACAGGTGGGGAGACCCAGTACTTC
V: TRBV4-1; J: TRBJ1-1; length: 14; D: .; size: many; CDR3: CASSQPLWNTEAFF; DNA: TGCGCCAGCAGCCAACCCTTATGGAACACTGAAGCTTTCTTT
V: TRBV10-3; J: TRBJ2-1; length: 14; D: .; size: .; CDR3: CAISDHRSGNEQFF; DNA: TGTGCCATCAGTGATCATAGGAGTGGGAATGAGCAGTTCTTC
V: TRBV10-2; J: TRBJ2-7; length: 12; D: .; size: .; CDR3: CAIGTASYEQYF; DNA: TGCGCCATCGGGACTGCGTCCTACGAGCAGTACTTC
V: TRBV6-1; J: TRBJ2-1; length: 15; D: TRBD1; size: .; CDR3: CASSEVQGKNNEQFF; DNA: TGTGCCAGCAGTGAAGTACAGGGGAAAAACAATGAGCAGTTCTTC
V: TRBV7-2; J: TRBJ2-7; length: 14; D: TRBD2; size: .; CDR3: CASSVSGRSHEQYF; DNA: TGTGCCAGCAGCGTTAGCGGGAGGTCCCACGAGCAGTACTTC
V: TRBV6-5; J: TRBJ1-2; length: 11; D: .; size: .; CDR3: CASRRADGYTF; DNA: TGTGCCAGCCGACGGGCGGATGGCTACACCTTC
V: TRBV4-3; J: TRBJ1-5; length: 13; D: .; size: .; CDR3: CASSQDFDQPQHF; DNA: TGCGCCAGCAGCCAAGATTTCGATCAGCCCCAGCATTTT
V: TRBV2; J: TRBJ2-3; length: 15; D: .; size: .; CDR3: CASSGGAFRTDTQYF; DNA: TGTGCCAGCAGTGGGGGGGCTTTTCGCACAGATACGCAGTATTTT
V: TRBV29-1; J: TRBJ2-3; length: 15; D: TRBD2; size: .; CDR3: CSAPRLAGVPDTQYF; DNA: TGCAGCGCTCCGAGGCTAGCGGGAGTGCCAGATACGCAGTATTTT
V: TRBV6-1; J: TRBJ2-4; length: 11; D: .; size: .; CDR3: CATVSKNIQYF; DNA: TGTGCCACCGTGTCAAAAAACATTCAGTACTTC
V: TRBV10-1; J: TRBJ2-3; length: 12; D: .; size: .; CDR3: CASSESTDTQYF; DNA: TGCGCCAGCAGTGAGTCCACAGATACGCAGTATTTT
V: TRBV11-2; J: TRBJ1-2; length: 16; D: .; size: once; CDR3: CASSLGGGNMDYGYTF; DNA: TGTGCCAGCAGCTTAGGTGGGGGGAATATGGACTATGGCTACACCTTC
V: TRBV5-1; J: TRBJ2-1; length: 13; D: .; size: .; CDR3: CASSLEGPNEQFF; DNA: TGCGCCAGCAGCTTAGAGGGCCCAAATGAGCAGTTCTTC
V: TRBV7-2; J: TRBJ2-6; length: 16; D: .; size: .; CDR3: CASSLQGYAGANVLTF; DNA: TGTGCCAGCAGCTTACAGGGATACGCAGGGGCCAACGTCCTGACTTTC
V: TRBV18; J: TRBJ1-2; length: 16; D: .; size: .; CDR3: CASSPLGLEANYGYTF; DNA: TGTGCCAGCTCACCACTTGGTCTGGAAGCAAACTATGGCTACACCTTC
V: TRBV5-6; J: TRBJ2-3; length: 14; D: TRBD1; size: few; CDR3: CASSFGQGTDTQYF; DNA: TGTGCCAGCAGCTTCGGACAGGGCACAGATACGCAGTATTTT
V: TRBV6-5; J: TRBJ2-7; length: 15; D: TRBD1; size: .; CDR3: CASSYRDRGSYEQYF; DNA: TGTGCCAGCAGTTACAGGGACAGGGGATCGTACGAGCAGTACTTC
V: TRBV6-5; J: TRBJ1-6; length: 15; D: .; size: once; CDR3: CASSYSGSSNSPLHF; DNA: TGTGCCAGCAGTTACTCGGGCTCAAGCAATTCACCCCTCCACTTT
V: TRBV6-1; J: TRBJ2-3; length: 14; D: TRBD2; size: .; CDR3: CASSEALTSGTQYF; DNA: TGTGCCAGCAGTGAAGCGCTTACTAGCGGCACGCAGTATTTT
V: TRBV5-6; J: TRBJ2-3; length: 14; D: .; size: .; CDR3: CASSLAGLEDTQYF; DNA: TGTGCCAGCAGCTTGGCCGGTTTAGAAGATACGCAGTATTTT